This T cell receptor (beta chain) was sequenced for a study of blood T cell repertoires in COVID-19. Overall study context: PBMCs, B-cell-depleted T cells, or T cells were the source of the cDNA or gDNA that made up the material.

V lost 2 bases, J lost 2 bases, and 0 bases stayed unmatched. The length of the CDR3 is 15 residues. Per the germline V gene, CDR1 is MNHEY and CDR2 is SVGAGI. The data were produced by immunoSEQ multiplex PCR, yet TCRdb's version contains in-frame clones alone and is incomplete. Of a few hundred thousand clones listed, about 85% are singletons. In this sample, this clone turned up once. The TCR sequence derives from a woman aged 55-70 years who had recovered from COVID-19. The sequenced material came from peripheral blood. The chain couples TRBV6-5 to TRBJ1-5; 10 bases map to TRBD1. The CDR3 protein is CASSYGTGGNQPQHF. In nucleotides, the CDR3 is TGTGCCAGCAGTTACGGGACAGGGGGCAATCAGCCCCAGCATTTT.